The 32 T cell receptor beta chains below all came from one sample that was sequenced in a study of shared clonotypes between healthy human individuals. Data came from immunoSEQ multiplex PCR; TCRdb stores just in-frame clones and leaves some out. The sample shows a few million clones, 85% to 95% of them seen only once. The sample consisted of naive CD4+ T cells from PBMCs. The subset is: CD45RA+ positively selected. These receptors were collected from a man younger than 35 in good health. Some clones in this sample may be carry-over from other donors' samples.

This clone was seen more than once but under ten times. This sequence joins TRBV2 and TRBJ2-7; D unresolved. The CDR3 covers 13 residues. V was shortened by 8 bases and J by 0 bases, with 11 bases between the two germline ends. From germline, CDR1 is SNHLY and CDR2 FYNNEI. The CDR3, as DNA: TGTGCCAGCTCGCCTCGGAGCTCCTACGAGCAGTACTTC. Translated: CASSPRSSYEQYF.

The chain has TRBV7-2 and TRBJ1-1; 9 bases match TRBD1. With 2 bases clipped from V and 4 bases from J, the junction kept 11 bases outside the gene matches. The CDR3 length is 17 residues. Germline V CDR1 and CDR2: SGHTA, FQGNSA. This chain's CDR3 is CASSLRVQGARGTEAFF. CDR3 nucleotide sequence: TGTGCCAGCAGCTTACGTGTACAGGGGGCGAGGGGCACTGAAGCTTTCTTT.

The chain employs TRBV6-5 and TRBJ2-7, with D maybe TRBD1 (6 bases). The CDR3 runs 16 residues. V lost 3 bases to trimming and J lost 2 bases, with 17 bases between them. Looked up from germline, CDR1 is MNHEY and CDR2 is SVGAGI. DNA for the CDR3: TGTGCCAGCAGTTATTTGGCAGTGGGGACAACCTACGAGCAGTACTTC. It yields the protein CASSYLAVGTTYEQYF.

Comments on this clone: Relative to the germline gene, one junction end is altered; a read error may explain this. For the CDR3, the DNA is TGTGCCAGCAGTGACTCGATCATTCGGGCTTATTTT. Translating it yields CASSDSIIRAYF. The chain has TRBV6-4 and TRBJ2-2; D not certain. Germline CDR1 is MRHNA and CDR2 is SNTAGT. The CDR3 consists of 12 residues.

This clone was recorded once. Other DNA sequences in this specimen translate into the identical CDR3. The rearrangement joins TRBV28 to TRBJ1-5; 8 bases fit TRBD1. Germline CDR1 is MDHEN and CDR2 is SYDVKM. Trimming took 5 bases from V and 1 from J; bases not matched to a gene: 4. The CDR3 runs 15 residues. DNA for the CDR3: TGTGCCAGCAGTGCAGGGGGCAAGAGCAATCAGCCCCAGCATTTT. It specifies CASSAGGKSNQPQHF.

This clone has more than one count but fewer than ten. This chain links TRBV7-2 with TRBJ2-7; D possibly corresponds to TRBD2 (7 bases). V lost 1 base and J lost 6, with 16 bases in between. The CDR3 extends over 15 amino acids. From germline, CDR1 is SGHTA and CDR2 FQGNSA. The CDR3 loop is CASSLGAGAPGEQYF. In DNA, the CDR3 is TGTGCCAGCAGCTTAGGGGCGGGGGCGCCGGGCGAGCAGTACTTC.

V gene TRBV4-3 combines with J gene TRBJ1-6, with D perhaps TRBD1 (5 bases). The CDR3 covers 13 residues. Germline values: CDR1 LGHNA, CDR2 YSLEER. With 4 bases removed from V and 14 bases from J, the gap between germline ends came to 15 bases. The CDR3 region is CASSPISGGALHF. In nucleotides, the CDR3 is TGCGCCAGCAGCCCTATCTCGGGGGGGGCCCTCCACTTT.

Worth noting for this clone: In the same sample, other DNA sequences code for this CDR3. V gene TRBV30 combines with J gene TRBJ1-1; no reliable D call. Trimming took off 5 bases at V and 6 bases at J, with 10 bases between the two ends. This CDR3 spans 11 amino acids. CDR1 GTSNPN and CDR2 SVGIG come from the germline V gene (reference sequence). CDR3 sequence reads: CAWGRVAEAFF. The CDR3 DNA reads as TGTGCCTGGGGAAGAGTCGCTGAAGCTTTCTTT.

The chain employs TRBV21-1 and TRBJ1-1. TRBV21-1 is termed a pseudogene. This CDR3 contains 15 residues. This CDR3 reads CASRKGGGLGLKAFF. CDR3 DNA: TGTGCCAGCAGGAAAGGGGGAGGGCTAGGTCTAAAGGCTTTCTTT.

This clone was recorded only once. This chain connects TRBV5-1 to TRBJ1-2; D might be TRBD1 (6 bases). The CDR3 loop spans 13 amino acids. Germline assignment: CDR1 SGHRS and CDR2 YFSETQ. Trimming shortened V by 2 bases and J by 6 bases, and 11 bases separated the two germline ends. Here the CDR3 DNA reads TGCGCCAGCAGCTTACAGGGAGGAGATGGCTACACCTTC. Amino acid sequence: CASSLQGGDGYTF.

V usage is TRBV19 and J usage is TRBJ2-7; 8 bases align to TRBD1. CDR3 length: 13 amino acids. Germline V CDR1 and CDR2: LNHDA, SQIVND (reference sequence). V was clipped by 4 bases and J by 6 bases; unmatched bases: 5. This chain's CDR3 is CASSTQTGVEQYF. CDR3 DNA: TGTGCCAGTAGTACCCAGACAGGGGTCGAGCAGTACTTC.

The V and J genes are TRBV9 and TRBJ2-4, with a possible D match to TRBD1 (6 bases). The V gene lost 4 bases and the J gene lost 1 base, with 15 bases spanning the gap. CDR1 and CDR2 (germline): SGDLS, YYNGEE. This CDR3 is built from 16 residues. DNA for the CDR3: TGTGCCAGCAGCTTTGGGACACCCGCGGCCAAAAACATTCAGTACTTC. Encoded protein: CASSFGTPAAKNIQYF.

The J gene is TRBJ1-2, the V gene TRBV28, with a possible D match to TRBD1 (5 bases). Germline assignment: CDR1 MDHEN and CDR2 SYDVKM. The CDR3 runs to 15 residues. V dropped 3 bases and J dropped 5 bases, with 16 bases sitting between them. DNA for the CDR3: TGTGCCAGCAGTTTGGGGTCAGGGAACTCTTATGGCTACACCTTC. Protein: CASSLGSGNSYGYTF.

The rearrangement uses TRBV2 and TRBJ2-3; the match to TRBD1 covers 9 bases. V shed 6 bases and J 6 bases; nucleotides not matched to a gene: 7. This CDR3 has 14 amino acids. CDR1 is SNHLY and CDR2 is FYNNEI in the germline V gene. The DNA of the CDR3 is TGTGCCAGCAGATACCGGGACAGGGTCGATACGCAGTATTTT. This sequence encodes CASRYRDRVDTQYF. Drawing the rest from reference TRBV2 and TRBJ2-3, the complete variable domain is EPEVTQTPSHQVTQMGQEVILRCVPISNHLYFYWYRQILGQKVEFLVSFYNNEISEKSEIFDDQFSVERPDGSNFTLKIRSTKLEDSAMYFCASRYRDRVDTQYFGPGTRLTVL.

The V gene is TRBV2, the J gene TRBJ1-2; D uncertain. Per the germline V gene, CDR1 is SNHLY and CDR2 is FYNNEI. Trimming took off 5 bases at V and 0 bases at J, with 10 bases between the two ends. This CDR3 has 14 amino acids. CDR3 sequence (DNA): TGTGCCAGCAGTTTGCGGACGGCTAACTATGGCTACACCTTC. Its protein product is CASSLRTANYGYTF.

J is TRBJ1-1 and V is TRBV5-1; the D is unclear. The CDR3 has 15 amino acids. V was clipped by 6 bases and J by 7 bases, with 22 bases between them. Germline CDR1 is SGHRS and CDR2 is YFSETQ. The CDR3 sequence: CASTQGGLLKGEAFF. CDR3 nucleotide sequence: TGCGCCAGCACCCAAGGAGGACTCCTTAAGGGTGAAGCTTTCTTT. Based on the CDR3 plus reference TRBV5-1 and TRBJ1-1, the full variable domain is KAGVTQTPRYLIKTRGQQVTLSCSPISGHRSVSWYQQTPGQGLQFLFEYFSETQRNKGNFPGRFSGRQFSNSRSEMNVSTLELGDSALYLCASTQGGLLKGEAFFGQGTRLTVV.

J is TRBJ2-3 and V is TRBV5-1; 11 bases are a match to TRBD2. The germline V gene encodes CDR1 SGHRS and CDR2 YFSETQ. V lost 2 bases and J lost 1; bases outside the gene matches: 12. The CDR3 is made up of 19 amino acids. CDR3 sequence: CASSFGLAGGPVGTDTQYF. Here the CDR3 DNA reads TGCGCCAGCAGCTTCGGCCTAGCGGGAGGCCCCGTCGGCACAGATACGCAGTATTTT.

J is TRBJ2-1 and V is TRBV10-3; tentatively, D is TRBD2 (6 bases). V was pared by 10 bases and J by 0 bases, with 13 bases between. This CDR3 has 14 amino acids. Germline values: CDR1 ENHRY, CDR2 SYGVKD. The CDR3 protein is CATGPGSSYNEQFF. DNA for the CDR3: TGTGCCACCGGCCCCGGGAGCTCCTACAATGAGCAGTTCTTC.

CDR3: CSVASTPTSSYNEQFF. As DNA, the CDR3 is TGCAGCGTCGCTTCTACCCCTACGAGCTCCTACAATGAGCAGTTCTTC. This chain uses TRBV29-1 with TRBJ2-1, with no clear D. CDR1 is SQVTM, CDR2 ANQGSEA, per germline. The CDR3 loop spans 16 amino acids. Trimming left V 6 bases short and J 0 bases short, with 18 bases between.

This chain joins TRBV25-1 and TRBJ2-5; D may be TRBD1 (5 bases). Germline CDR1 is MGHDK and CDR2 is SYGVNS. Trimming left V 2 bases short and J 2 bases short, with 12 bases between. The CDR3 is 15 amino acids. The DNA for the CDR3 is TGTGCCAGCAGTGAAGGGTGGCAGGGACAAGAGACCCAGTACTTC. As protein: CASSEGWQGQETQYF.

A single count supports this clone. The same CDR3 can be traced to other DNA sequences in this sample. This chain links TRBV20-1 with TRBJ2-7; D might be TRBD1 (5 bases). The CDR3 has 11 amino acids. The V gene's germline CDR1 is DFQATT and CDR2 SNEGSKA (reference sequence). V lost 3 bases to trimming and J lost 4 bases, with 7 bases between them. CDR3 nucleotide sequence: TGCAGTGCTAGGAGACAGTACGAGCAGTACTTC. This translates into CSARRQYEQYF.

V gene TRBV27 combines with J gene TRBJ1-2, with 9 bases that match TRBD1. The CDR3 runs to 16 residues. The V and J ends lost 3 bases and 4 bases, in that order; junction bases with no gene match: 9. Germline CDR1 is MNHEY and CDR2 is SMNVEV (reference sequence). DNA for the CDR3: TGTGCCAGCAGTTTGTCACGGGACAGGGCGTCCTATGGCTACACCTTC. Residues: CASSLSRDRASYGYTF.

The count of this clone is one. The J gene is TRBJ1-3, the V gene TRBV11-2; D unresolved. The CDR3 runs 14 residues. V was cut by 4 bases and J by 4 bases, with 11 bases left in between. Germline CDR1 is SGHAT and CDR2 is FQNNGV. The CDR3 DNA sequence: TGTGCCAGCAGCTCCCTGTCACAGGGAAACACCATATATTTT. Protein sequence: CASSSLSQGNTIYF.

V is TRBV7-6 and J is TRBJ2-7; 9 nucleotides align to TRBD2. The V and J ends lost 5 bases and 5 bases, in that order; junction bases with no gene match: 10. The CDR3 covers 15 residues. Germline CDR1 SGHVS, CDR2 FNYEAQ. CDR3 nucleotides: TGTGCCAGCAGCCCTACAGGGACTAGCCTCCACGAGCAGTACTTC. Translating gives CASSPTGTSLHEQYF.

This chain connects TRBV6-6 to TRBJ2-2; 12 positions agree with TRBD2. The CDR3 spans 16 residues. Germline V gene data show CDR1 as MNHNY and CDR2 as SVGAGI (reference sequence). Unmatched junction bases numbered 8, after V lost 10 bases and J lost 2 bases. The CDR3 nucleotides are TGTGCCACCAAACTAGCGGGAGGACGTAACACCGGGGAGCTGTTTTTT. Its translation: CATKLAGGRNTGELFF.

V is TRBV2 and J is TRBJ1-5; no clear D. Trimming shortened V by 2 bases and J by 5 bases, and 10 bases separated the two germline ends. Per the germline V gene, CDR1 is SNHLY and CDR2 is FYNNEI. CDR3 size: 14 residues. CDR3 DNA: TGTGCCAGCAGTGAAAGGTGGGGAGATCAGCCCCAGCATTTT. It is translated as CASSERWGDQPQHF.

The rearrangement joins TRBV5-4 to TRBJ2-1; no clear D gene. The CDR3 length is 14 residues. The V end lost 4 bases, the J end lost 1 base, and 9 bases lay between the germline ends. Germline V CDR1 and CDR2: SGHNT, YYREEE (reference sequence). The CDR3 reads CASSPAPSYNEQFF. As DNA, the CDR3 is TGTGCCAGCAGCCCTGCTCCATCCTACAATGAGCAGTTCTTC.

The V and J genes are TRBV2 and TRBJ2-7; 11 bases fit TRBD2. Trimming removed 6 bases from V and 7 bases from J; junction bases left unmatched: 8. Germline CDR1 and CDR2: SNHLY and FYNNEI. The CDR3 length is 14 residues. Written as DNA, the CDR3 is TGTGCCAGCAGAAGACTAGCGGGATGGGCGGAGCAGTACTTC. Protein sequence: CASRRLAGWAEQYF.

The chain combines TRBV18 with TRBJ2-7; TRBD1 might be the D (6 bases). The CDR3 spans 14 residues. V lost 3 bases to trimming and J lost 6 bases, with 15 bases between them. The germline CDR1 and CDR2 sequences are KGHSH and LQKENI. The CDR3 spells CASSPMTGPLEQYF. The CDR3 DNA reads as TGTGCCAGCTCACCGATGACAGGTCCCCTCGAGCAGTACTTC.

The chain combines TRBV4-1 with TRBJ2-1; D perhaps matches TRBD2 (6 bases). The germline V and J ends were trimmed by 4 bases and 6 bases, with 13 bases remaining between them. This CDR3 is built from 14 residues. In germline, CDR1 is MGHRA, CDR2 YSYEKL. Here the CDR3 reads CASSRVMGGNEQFF. CDR3 sequence (DNA): TGCGCCAGCAGCCGCGTGATGGGGGGCAATGAGCAGTTCTTC.

J is TRBJ1-5 and V is TRBV28, with 7 nucleotides matching TRBD1. There are 17 residues in the CDR3. Germline V lookup: CDR1 MDHEN, CDR2 SYDVKM. V gave up 3 bases and J gave up 3 bases; unmatched junction bases: 11. CDR3 sequence: CASSFPRGVFSNQPQHF. In DNA form, the CDR3 reads TGTGCCAGCAGTTTTCCCAGGGGGGTTTTTTCCAATCAGCCCCAGCATTTT.

J is TRBJ2-7 and V is TRBV7-9; 10 bases align to TRBD1. Per the germline V gene, CDR1 is SEHNR and CDR2 is FQNEAQ (reference sequence). This CDR3 region has 15 residues. The J segment lost 5 bases and the V segment lost 5 bases, leaving 9 bases of the junction unmatched. The CDR3 DNA sequence: TGTGCCAGCAGCCCCCCGGGACAGGGGTTACACGAGCAGTACTTC. Its protein product is CASSPPGQGLHEQYF.